This T cell receptor (beta chain) was profiled in a study of regulatory T cells in long-lasting Graves disease. Study information: To qualify as persistent, Graves' disease required over 5 years of antithyroid drugs with positive TSH receptor antibodies. Study-wide results and caveats: Persistent disease showed a preference for TRBV28, TRBJ1-2 and TRBJ2-5.

This sample's time point: persistent/refractory GD, antithyroid drugs over 5 years with positive TRAb. TCR sequences were obtained from RNA taken from PBMCs. This clonotype was counted many times. Its antigen is still unknown. This CDR3 contains 12 residues. Per the germline V gene, CDR1 is DFQATT and CDR2 is SNEGSKA (reference sequence). The V gene lost 2 bases and the J gene lost 7 bases, with 11 bases spanning the gap. For TCR beta, libraries came from iRepertoire HTBI primers and Arm-PCR of CDR3 regions. A single record per CDR3 protein comes from TCRdb applying MiXCR to the multiplex PCR reads. The sample lists fewer than 600,000 distinct CDR3 sequences, roughly 23% occurring once.

The sample here was peripheral blood mononuclear cells (PBMCs), taken when the disease was refractory, from a patient treated with antithyroid drugs. The genes are TRBV20-1 and TRBJ1-2, with D maybe TRBD1 (6 bases). The clonotype originates from a female donor with Graves disease. This chain's CDR3 is CSARTQGGGYTF. CDR3 coding DNA: TGCAGTGCTAGAACACAGGGTGGTGGCTACACCTTC.